The source of this T cell receptor beta chain is a study of sequential checkpoint blockade in melanoma. The overall study: Arm A got nivolumab then ipilimumab; arm B the reverse, 1:1.

Germline-derived CDR1 and CDR2 are MNHNS and SASEGT. The CDR3 runs to 17 residues. V shed 3 bases and J 5 bases; nucleotides not matched to a gene: 6. Treatment reported: randomized to nivolumab then ipilimumab (arm A) or the reverse (arm B). From thawed PBMCs, live CD3+CD8+ cells negative for CD19 and CD56 were sorted. Libraries were prepared by immunoSEQ multiplex PCR; TCRdb keeps only in-frame clonotypes and omits some of them. The table includes 17,000 or so clones, approximately 70% detected once. This sequence was found in a human donor with melanoma. The V call is TRBV6-1, the J call TRBJ2-5, with 16 bases matching TRBD2. The sequencing used CD8+ T cells sorted from blood (inferred from file names), collected from a patient given nivolumab and ipilimumab in sequence. This CDR3 reads CASSEGLAGGRQETQYF. CDR3 bases: TGTGCCAGCAGTGAGGGACTAGCGGGGGGGCGCCAGGAGACCCAGTACTTC.